This T cell receptor (beta chain) appears in the sequencing data of a study of OX40 agonist ivuxolimab in advanced cancers. Background on the study: Checkpoint inhibitors had been given previously to 35% to 50% of patients.

The data were produced by immunoSEQ multiplex PCR, yet TCRdb's version contains in-frame clones alone and is incomplete. This sample has 65,000 to 75,000 clones, with roughly nine tenths found just once. The sequence derives from an adult with an advanced solid tumor such as melanoma, head and neck, liver or kidney cancer. The input for sequencing was CD4+ or CD8+ T cells sorted from blood, taken in a trial of the OX40 agonist ivuxolimab.

The CDR3 DNA sequence: TGCGCCAGCAGAGTCAGCTCTGGAAACACCATATATTTT. It encodes CASRVSSGNTIYF. This rearrangement joins TRBV5-1 to TRBJ1-3; the D is unclear. Germline assignment: CDR1 SGHRS and CDR2 YFSETQ. With 5 bases removed from V and 0 bases from J, the gap between germline ends came to 6 bases. The CDR3 spans 13 residues.